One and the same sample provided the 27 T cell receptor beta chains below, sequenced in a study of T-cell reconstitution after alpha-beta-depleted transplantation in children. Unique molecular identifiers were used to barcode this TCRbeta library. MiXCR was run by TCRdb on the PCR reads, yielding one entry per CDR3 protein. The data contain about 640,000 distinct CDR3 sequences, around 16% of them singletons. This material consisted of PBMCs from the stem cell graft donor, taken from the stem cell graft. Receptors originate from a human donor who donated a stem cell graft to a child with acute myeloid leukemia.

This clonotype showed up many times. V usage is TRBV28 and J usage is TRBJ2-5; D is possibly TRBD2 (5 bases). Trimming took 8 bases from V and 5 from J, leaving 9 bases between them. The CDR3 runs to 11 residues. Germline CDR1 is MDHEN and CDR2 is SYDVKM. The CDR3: CASRDQETQYF. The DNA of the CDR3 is TGTGCCAGCCGGGATCAGGAGACCCAGTACTTC.

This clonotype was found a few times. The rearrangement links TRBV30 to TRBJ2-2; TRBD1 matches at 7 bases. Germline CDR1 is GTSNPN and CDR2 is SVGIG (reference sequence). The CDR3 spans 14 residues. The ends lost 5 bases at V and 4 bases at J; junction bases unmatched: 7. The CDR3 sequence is CAWGTGQITGELFF. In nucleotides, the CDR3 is TGTGCCTGGGGGACGGGACAGATCACCGGGGAGCTGTTTTTT.

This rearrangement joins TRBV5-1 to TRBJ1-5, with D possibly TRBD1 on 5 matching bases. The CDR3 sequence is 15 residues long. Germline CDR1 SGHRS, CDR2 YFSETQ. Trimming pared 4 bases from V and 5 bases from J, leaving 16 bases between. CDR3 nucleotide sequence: TGCGCCAGCAGCCGCGAAGCGGGAGGGGATCAGCCCCAGCATTTT. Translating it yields CASSREAGGDQPQHF. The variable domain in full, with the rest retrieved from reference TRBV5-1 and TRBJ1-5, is KAGVTQTPRYLIKTRGQQVTLSCSPISGHRSVSWYQQTPGQGLQFLFEYFSETQRNKGNFPGRFSGRQFSNSRSEMNVSTLELGDSALYLCASSREAGGDQPQHFGDGTRLSIL.

The CDR3 protein is CASGQTGELFF. CDR3 nucleotides: TGTGCCAGCGGACAAACCGGGGAGCTGTTTTTT. The genes are TRBV12-3 or TRBV12-4 and TRBJ2-2; maybe TRBD1 (5 bases). The CDR3 contains 11 residues. V was pared by 8 bases and J by 5 bases, with 6 bases between.

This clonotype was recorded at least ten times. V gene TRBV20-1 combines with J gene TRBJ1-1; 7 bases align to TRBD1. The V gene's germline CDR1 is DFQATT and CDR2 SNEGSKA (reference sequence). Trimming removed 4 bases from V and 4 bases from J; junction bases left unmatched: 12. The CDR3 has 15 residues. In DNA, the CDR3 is TGCAGTGCTATCCCTTCGACAGGGAAGAGCACTGAAGCTTTCTTT. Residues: CSAIPSTGKSTEAFF.

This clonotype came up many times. This CDR3 is CSVKFGGNTEAFF. CDR3 in DNA: TGCAGCGTTAAGTTTGGGGGGAACACTGAAGCTTTCTTT. The chain has TRBV29-1 and TRBJ1-1, with D maybe TRBD1 (5 bases). V was trimmed by 5 bases and J by 1 base, leaving 11 bases between them. Germline V gene sequence: CDR1 SQVTM, CDR2 ANQGSEA. This CDR3 comprises 13 residues.

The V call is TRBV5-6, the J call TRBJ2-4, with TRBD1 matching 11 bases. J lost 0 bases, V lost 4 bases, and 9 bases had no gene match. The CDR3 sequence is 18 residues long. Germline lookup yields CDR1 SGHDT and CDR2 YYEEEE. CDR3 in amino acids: CASSRQGQGESAKNIQYF. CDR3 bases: TGTGCCAGCAGCAGACAGGGACAGGGGGAATCAGCCAAAAACATTCAGTACTTC.

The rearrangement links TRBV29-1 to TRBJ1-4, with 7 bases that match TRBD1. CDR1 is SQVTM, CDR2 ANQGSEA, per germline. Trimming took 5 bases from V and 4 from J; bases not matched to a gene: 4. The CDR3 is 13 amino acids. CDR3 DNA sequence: TGCAGCGTTACAGGGGCGGGTAATGAAAAACTGTTTTTT. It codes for CSVTGAGNEKLFF.

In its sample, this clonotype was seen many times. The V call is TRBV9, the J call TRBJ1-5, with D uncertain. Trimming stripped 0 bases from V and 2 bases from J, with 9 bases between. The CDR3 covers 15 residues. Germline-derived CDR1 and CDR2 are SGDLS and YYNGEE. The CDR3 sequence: CASSVGGKGNQPQHF. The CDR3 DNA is TGTGCCAGCAGCGTAGGGGGAAAGGGCAATCAGCCCCAGCATTTT.

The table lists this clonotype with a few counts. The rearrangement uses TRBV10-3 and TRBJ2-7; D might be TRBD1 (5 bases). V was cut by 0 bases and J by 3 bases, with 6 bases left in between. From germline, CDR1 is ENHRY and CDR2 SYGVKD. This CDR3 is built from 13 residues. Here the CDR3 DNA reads TGTGCCATCAGTGAGTCGGGGCTCTACGAGCAGTACTTC. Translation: CAISESGLYEQYF.

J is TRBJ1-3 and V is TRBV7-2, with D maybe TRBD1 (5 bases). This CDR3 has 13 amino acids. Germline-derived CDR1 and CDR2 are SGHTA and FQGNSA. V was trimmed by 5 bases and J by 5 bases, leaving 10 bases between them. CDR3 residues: CASSPQVRNTIYF. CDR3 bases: TGTGCCAGCAGCCCACAGGTCAGAAACACCATATATTTT.

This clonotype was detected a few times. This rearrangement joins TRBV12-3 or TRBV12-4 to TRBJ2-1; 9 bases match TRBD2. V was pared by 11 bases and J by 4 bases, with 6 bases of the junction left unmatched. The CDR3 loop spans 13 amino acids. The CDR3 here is CAGASGVYNEQFF. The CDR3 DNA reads TGTGCCGGGGCTAGCGGGGTTTACAATGAGCAGTTCTTC.

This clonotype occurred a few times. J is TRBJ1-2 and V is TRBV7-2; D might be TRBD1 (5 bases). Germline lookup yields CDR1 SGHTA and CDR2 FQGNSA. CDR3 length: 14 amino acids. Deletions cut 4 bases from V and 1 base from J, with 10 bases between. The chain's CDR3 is CASSSWTLNYGYTF. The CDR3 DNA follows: TGTGCCAGCAGCTCTTGGACACTTAACTATGGCTACACCTTC.

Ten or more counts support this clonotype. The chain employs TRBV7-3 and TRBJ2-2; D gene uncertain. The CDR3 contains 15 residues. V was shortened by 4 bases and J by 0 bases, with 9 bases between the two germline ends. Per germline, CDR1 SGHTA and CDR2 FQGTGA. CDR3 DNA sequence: TGTGCCAGCAGCTCCTTGGGCGCGAACACCGGGGAGCTGTTTTTT. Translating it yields CASSSLGANTGELFF.

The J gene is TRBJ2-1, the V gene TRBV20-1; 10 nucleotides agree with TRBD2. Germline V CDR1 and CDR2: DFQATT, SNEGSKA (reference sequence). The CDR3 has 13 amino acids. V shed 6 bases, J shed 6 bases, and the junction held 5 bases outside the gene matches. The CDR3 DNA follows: TGCAGTGCCAAGCGGGGGGGCCTCAATGAGCAGTTCTTC. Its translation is CSAKRGGLNEQFF.

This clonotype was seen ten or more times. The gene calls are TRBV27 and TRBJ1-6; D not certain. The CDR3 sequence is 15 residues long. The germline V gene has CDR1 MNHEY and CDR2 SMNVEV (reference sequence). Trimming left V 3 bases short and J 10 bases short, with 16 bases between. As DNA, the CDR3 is TGTGCCAGCAGTTTGGCCGTGGAGGGCCGATCACCCCTCCACTTT. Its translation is CASSLAVEGRSPLHF.

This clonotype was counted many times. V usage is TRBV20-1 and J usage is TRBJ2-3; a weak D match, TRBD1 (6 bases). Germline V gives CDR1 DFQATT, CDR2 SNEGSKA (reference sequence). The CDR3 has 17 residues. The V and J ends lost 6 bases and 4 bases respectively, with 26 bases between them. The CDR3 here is CSAPREKDSSFPDTQYF. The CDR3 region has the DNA TGCAGTGCGCCGCGCGAGAAGGACAGCAGTTTTCCAGATACGCAGTATTTT.

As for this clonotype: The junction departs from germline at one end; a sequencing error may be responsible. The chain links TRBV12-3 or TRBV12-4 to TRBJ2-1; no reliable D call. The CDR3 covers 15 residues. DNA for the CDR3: TGTGCCAGCACTTTAGTGAGTAACTCCTACAATGAGCAGTTCTTC. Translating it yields CASTLVSNSYNEQFF.

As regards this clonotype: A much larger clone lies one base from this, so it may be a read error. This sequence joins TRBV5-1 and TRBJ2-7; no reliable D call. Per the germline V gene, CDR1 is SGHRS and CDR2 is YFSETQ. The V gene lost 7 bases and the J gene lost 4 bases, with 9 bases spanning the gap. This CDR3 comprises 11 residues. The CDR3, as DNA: TGCGCCAGCGGTAACGGTTACGAGCAGTACTTC. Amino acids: CASGNGYEQYF.

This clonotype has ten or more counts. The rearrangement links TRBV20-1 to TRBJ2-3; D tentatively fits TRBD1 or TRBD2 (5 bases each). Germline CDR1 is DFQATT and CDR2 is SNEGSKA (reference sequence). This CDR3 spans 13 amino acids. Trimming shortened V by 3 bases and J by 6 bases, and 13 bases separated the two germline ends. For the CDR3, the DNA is TGCAGTGCTAGCGGGGCGTCCCGGGATACGCAGTATTTT. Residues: CSASGASRDTQYF.

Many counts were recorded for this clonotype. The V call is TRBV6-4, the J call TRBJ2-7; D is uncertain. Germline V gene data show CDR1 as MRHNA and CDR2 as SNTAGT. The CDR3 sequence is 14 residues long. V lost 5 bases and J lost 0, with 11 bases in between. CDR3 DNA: TGTGCCAGCAGTAAAGAGGCACCCTCCTACGAGCAGTACTTC. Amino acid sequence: CASSKEAPSYEQYF.

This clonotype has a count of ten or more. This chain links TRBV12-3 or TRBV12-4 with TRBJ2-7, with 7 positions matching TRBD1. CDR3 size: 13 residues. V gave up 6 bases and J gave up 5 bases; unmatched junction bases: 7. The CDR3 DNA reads TGTGCCAGCAGCCGACAGGGAACGGACGAGCAGTACGTC. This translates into CASSRQGTDEQYV.

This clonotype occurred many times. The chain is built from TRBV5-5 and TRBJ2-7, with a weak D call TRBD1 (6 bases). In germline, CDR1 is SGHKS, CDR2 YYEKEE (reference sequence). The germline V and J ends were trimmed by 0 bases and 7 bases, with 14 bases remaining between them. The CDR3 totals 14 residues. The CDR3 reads CASSLGLGAMEQYV. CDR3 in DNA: TGTGCCAGCAGCTTGGGGCTGGGGGCAATGGAGCAGTACGTC.

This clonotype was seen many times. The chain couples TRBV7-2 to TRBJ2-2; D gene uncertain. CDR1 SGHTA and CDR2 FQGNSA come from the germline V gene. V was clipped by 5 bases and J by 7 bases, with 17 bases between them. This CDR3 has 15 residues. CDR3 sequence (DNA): TGTGCCAGCAGCCCCCTATCCAGCGTTATCGGGGAGCTGTTTTTT. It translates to CASSPLSSVIGELFF.

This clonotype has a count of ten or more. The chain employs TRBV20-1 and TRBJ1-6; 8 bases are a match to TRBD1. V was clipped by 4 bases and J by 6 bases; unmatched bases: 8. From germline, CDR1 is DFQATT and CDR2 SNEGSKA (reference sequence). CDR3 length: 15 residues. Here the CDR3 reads CSAKRTGRTNSPLHF. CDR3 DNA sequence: TGCAGTGCTAAGCGGACAGGGCGAACTAATTCACCCCTCCACTTT.

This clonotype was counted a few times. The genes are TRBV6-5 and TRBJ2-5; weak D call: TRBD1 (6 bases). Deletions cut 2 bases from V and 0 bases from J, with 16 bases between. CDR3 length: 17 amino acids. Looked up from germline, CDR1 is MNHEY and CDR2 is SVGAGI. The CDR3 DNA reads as TGTGCCAGCAGTTACGAATCACAGGGCTTTAACCAAGAGACCCAGTACTTC. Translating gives CASSYESQGFNQETQYF.

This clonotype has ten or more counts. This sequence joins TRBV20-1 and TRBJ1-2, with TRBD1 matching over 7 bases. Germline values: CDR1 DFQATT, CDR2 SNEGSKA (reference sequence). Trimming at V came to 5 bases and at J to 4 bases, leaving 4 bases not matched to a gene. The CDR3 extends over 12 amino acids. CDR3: CSAPQGVYGYTF. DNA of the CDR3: TGCAGTGCTCCTCAGGGGGTCTATGGCTACACCTTC.